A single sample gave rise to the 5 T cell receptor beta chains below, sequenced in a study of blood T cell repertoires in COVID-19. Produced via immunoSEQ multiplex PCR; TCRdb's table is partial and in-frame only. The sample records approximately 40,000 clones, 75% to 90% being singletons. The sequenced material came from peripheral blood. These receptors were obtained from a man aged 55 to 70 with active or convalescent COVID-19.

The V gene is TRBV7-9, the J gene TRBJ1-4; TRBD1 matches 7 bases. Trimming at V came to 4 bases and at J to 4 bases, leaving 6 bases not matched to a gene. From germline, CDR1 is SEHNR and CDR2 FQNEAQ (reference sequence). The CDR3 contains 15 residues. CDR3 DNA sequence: TGTGCCAGCAGCTCCTCAGGGGGGCATAATGAAAAACTGTTTTTT. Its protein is CASSSSGGHNEKLFF.

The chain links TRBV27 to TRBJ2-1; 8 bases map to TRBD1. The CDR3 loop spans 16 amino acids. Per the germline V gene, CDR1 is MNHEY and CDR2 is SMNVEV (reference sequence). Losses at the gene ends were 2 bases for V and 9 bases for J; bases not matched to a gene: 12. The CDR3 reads CASSLDPRDRNGEQFF. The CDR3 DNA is TGTGCCAGCAGTTTAGACCCCAGGGACAGGAACGGTGAGCAGTTCTTC.

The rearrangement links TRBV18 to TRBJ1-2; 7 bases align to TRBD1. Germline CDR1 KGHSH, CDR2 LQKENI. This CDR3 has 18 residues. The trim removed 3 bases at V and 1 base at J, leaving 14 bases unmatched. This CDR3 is CASSPLPGQKNYNYGYTF. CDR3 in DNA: TGTGCCAGCTCACCGTTACCGGGACAGAAGAACTATAACTATGGCTACACCTTC.

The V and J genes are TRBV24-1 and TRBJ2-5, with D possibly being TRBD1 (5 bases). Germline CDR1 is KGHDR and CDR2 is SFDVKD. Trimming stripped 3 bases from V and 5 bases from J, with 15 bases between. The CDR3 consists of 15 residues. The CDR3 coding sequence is TGTGCCACCAGTGATAGGACGCTCCCAGGGGAGACCCAGTACTTC. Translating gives CATSDRTLPGETQYF.

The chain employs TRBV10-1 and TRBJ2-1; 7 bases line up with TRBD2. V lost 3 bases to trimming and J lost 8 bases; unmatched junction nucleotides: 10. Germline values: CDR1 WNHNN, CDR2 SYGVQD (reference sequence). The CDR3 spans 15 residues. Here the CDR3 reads CASSESSGAGYEQFF. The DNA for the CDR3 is TGCGCCAGCAGTGAATCGTCAGGAGCGGGATATGAGCAGTTCTTC.